The clone carrying this T cell receptor beta chain was observed a few times. This specimen belongs to a study of CD8 T cells in Susac syndrome. With random hexamers, 0.5 to 1 ug RNA was reverse transcribed. TCRdb itself ran the immunoSEQ multiplex PCR reads through MiXCR, one entry per CDR3 protein. The data contain under 200,000 distinct CDR3 sequences, 92% of them singletons. J gave up 3 bases and V 5 bases, and 4 bases lay outside the gene matches. CDR1 SGHTA and CDR2 FQGNSA come from the germline V gene. This CDR3 comprises 14 residues. Material: CD4+ T cells from PBMCs. The chain joins TRBV7-2 to TRBJ2-1; 7 bases line up with TRBD1. The origin of this receptor is a human donor in good health. CDR3 sequence: CASSPRTGYNEQFF. The CDR3 coding sequence is TGTGCCAGCAGCCCTAGGACAGGCTACAATGAGCAGTTCTTC.